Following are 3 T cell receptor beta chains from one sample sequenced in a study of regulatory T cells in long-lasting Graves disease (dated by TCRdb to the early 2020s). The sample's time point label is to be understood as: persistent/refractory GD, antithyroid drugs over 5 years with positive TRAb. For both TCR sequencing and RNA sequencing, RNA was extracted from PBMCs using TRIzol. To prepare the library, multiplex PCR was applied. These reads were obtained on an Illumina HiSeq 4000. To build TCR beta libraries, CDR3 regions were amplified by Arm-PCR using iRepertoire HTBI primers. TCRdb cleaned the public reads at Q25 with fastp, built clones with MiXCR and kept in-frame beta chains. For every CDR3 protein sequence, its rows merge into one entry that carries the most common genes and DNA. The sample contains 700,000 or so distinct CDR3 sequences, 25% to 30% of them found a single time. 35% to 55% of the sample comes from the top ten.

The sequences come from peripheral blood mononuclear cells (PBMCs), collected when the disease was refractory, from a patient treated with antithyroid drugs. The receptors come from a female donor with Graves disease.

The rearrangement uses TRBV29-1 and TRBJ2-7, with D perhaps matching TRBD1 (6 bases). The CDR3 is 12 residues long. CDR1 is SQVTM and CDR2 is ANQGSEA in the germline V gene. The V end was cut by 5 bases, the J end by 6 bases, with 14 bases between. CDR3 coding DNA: TGCAGCGTTAAAACAGGGTTGAGCGAGCAGTACTTC. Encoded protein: CSVKTGLSEQYF.

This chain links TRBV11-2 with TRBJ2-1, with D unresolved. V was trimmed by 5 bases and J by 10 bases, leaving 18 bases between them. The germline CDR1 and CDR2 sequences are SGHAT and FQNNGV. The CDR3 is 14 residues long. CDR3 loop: CASSPNRVDGEQFF. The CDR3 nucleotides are TGTGCCAGCAGCCCAAACCGAGTGGATGGGGAGCAGTTCTTC.

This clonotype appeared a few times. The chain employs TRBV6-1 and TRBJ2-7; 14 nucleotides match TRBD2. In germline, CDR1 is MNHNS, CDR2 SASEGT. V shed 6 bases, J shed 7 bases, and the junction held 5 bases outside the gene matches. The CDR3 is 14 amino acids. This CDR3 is CASRGTSGSKEQYF. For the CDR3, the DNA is TGTGCCAGCAGAGGGACTAGCGGGAGTAAGGAGCAGTACTTC.